These T cell receptor beta chains were read from a single sample in a study of T cell repertoires in cytomegalovirus infection. TCRdb redid the calling of the reads with MiXCR, one entry per CDR3 protein. Seen here are 200,000 to 300,000 distinct CDR3 sequences, roughly 13% observed once, and the top ten hold 7.5% to 10%. The sample consisted of PBMCs. All receptors come from a human donor in good health (CMV status not recorded). Some clones in this sample may be carry-over from other donors' samples. The CDR3 runs from the conserved cysteine through the conserved F or W. The D gene is left open where the match is weak. Not every row has a clone size; where given, it reads once, few, many or a size class.

>few|-|TRBV7-2|TRBJ2-3
TGTGCCAGCAGCACAGGGTCGGCTGTACGAATGTATTTT
CASSTGSAVRMYF
>-|-|TRBV5-4|TRBJ2-5
TGTGCCAGCAGCTTACTAGGACAGATGCGAACCGAGACCCAGTACTTC
CASSLLGQMRTETQYF
>few|TRBD1|TRBV4-3|TRBJ1-1
TGCGCCAGCAGCCAAGCTTTGTCCACAGGGGGCTCTGAAGCTTTCTTT
CASSQALSTGGSEAFF
>many|-|TRBV7-8|TRBJ2-2
TGTGCCAGCAGCGTAAGCGGTCCCAACACCGGGGAGCTGTTTTTT
CASSVSGPNTGELFF
>-|-|TRBV29-1|TRBJ1-1
TGCAGCGTTGTATGGTCAGGGAGGGAGACTGAAGCTTTCTTT
CSVVWSGRETEAFF
>few|-|TRBV28|TRBJ2-7
TGTGCCAGCAGCCGACCGGAGCAGTACTTC
CASSRPEQYF
>-|-|TRBV7-9|TRBJ2-1
TGTGCCAGCAGCGAGGGGGGGGGGCCGCTCTACAATGAGCAGTTCTTC
CASSEGGGPLYNEQFF
>-|-|TRBV5-1|TRBJ2-1
TGCGCCAGCAGCCCCCAGGACGGGGGTGAGCAGTTCTTC
CASSPQDGGEQFF
>-|-|TRBV19|TRBJ1-1
TGTGCCTCCTCATGGGGGGGCAGCATGAACACTGAAGCTTTCTTT
CASSWGGSMNTEAFF
>-|-|TRBV12-3/TRBV12-4|TRBJ1-2
TGTGCCAGCAGTGACAGATCCTATGGCTACACCTTC
CASSDRSYGYTF
>few|-|TRBV5-4|TRBJ1-1
TGTGCCAGCAGCTTGAAGTTGGCCGGGGGCACTGAAGCTTTCTTT
CASSLKLAGGTEAFF
>-|TRBD1|TRBV19|TRBJ2-1
TGTGCCAGTGGACTGGACAGGGGTAGCTACAATGAGCAGTTCTTC
CASGLDRGSYNEQFF
>-|-|TRBV5-1|TRBJ2-2
TGCGCCAGCAGCTTGCCTGGGAACACCGGGGAGCTGTTTTTT
CASSLPGNTGELFF
>many|-|TRBV11-2|TRBJ1-1
TGTGCCAGCAGCCTCTCCTGGGCTGAAGCTTTCTTT
CASSLSWAEAFF
>-|TRBD2|TRBV12-3/TRBV12-4|TRBJ2-1
TGTGCCAGCACGGAGCGGGGCAATGAGCAGTTCTTC
CASTERGNEQFF
>many|-|TRBV29-1|TRBJ2-4
TGCAGCGCCCGCAGGTCCGGCAAAAACATTCAGTACTTC
CSARRSGKNIQYF
>few|TRBD1|TRBV20-1|TRBJ2-7
TGCAGTGCTAGCCCACAGGGGAGTGACGAGCAGTACTTC
CSASPQGSDEQYF
>many|-|TRBV7-2|TRBJ2-7
TGTGCCAGCAGCTTAGGTAGGAACGAGCAGTACTTC
CASSLGRNEQYF
>few|-|TRBV28|TRBJ1-1
TGTGCCAGCAGTGACCGGGATCCTGCTTTCTTT
CASSDRDPAFF
>many|TRBD1|TRBV5-4|TRBJ2-6
TGTGCCAGCAGCAGGGACAGGGACCGCTCTGGGGCCAACGTCCTGACTTTC
CASSRDRDRSGANVLTF
>few|-|TRBV7-9|TRBJ2-2
TGTGCCAGCAGCTATCAGGGAAACGGGGAGCTGTTTTTT
CASSYQGNGELFF
>-|-|TRBV20-1|TRBJ1-5
TGCAGTGCTGACATGGGGGCAGGAGGAAATCAGCCCCAGCATTTT
CSADMGAGGNQPQHF
>few|TRBD2|TRBV15|TRBJ2-7
TGTGCCACCAGCAGTGCCCATGTAGCGGGGGATGACGAGCAGTACTTC
CATSSAHVAGDDEQYF
>few|-|TRBV20-1|TRBJ1-1
TGCAGTGCAATAAGGCCGGGGAACACTGAAGCTTTCTTT
CSAIRPGNTEAFF
>-|-|TRBV20-1|TRBJ1-5
TGCAGTGCTATCCTACCCCGGGGCGGGAGCAATCAGCCCCAGCATTTT
CSAILPRGGSNQPQHF
>many|-|TRBV27|TRBJ2-3
TGTGCCAGCAGTCCTCGGACCCTGGGAAAACAGTATTTT
CASSPRTLGKQYF
>-|TRBD2|TRBV28|TRBJ2-7
TGTGCCAGCAGACCTCTAGCGGGAGGGTTATGGGGGCAGTACTTC
CASRPLAGGLWGQYF
>-|TRBD2|TRBV7-6|TRBJ2-1
TGTGCCAGCAGCCCCTTAGCGGGGGGGCCCATCAATGAGCAGTTCTTC
CASSPLAGGPINEQFF
>-|-|TRBV6-5|TRBJ1-5
TGTGCCAACAGCCATTCGTACGGGGGCGGGCAGCCCCAGCATTTT
CANSHSYGGGQPQHF
>many|-|TRBV7-8|TRBJ1-1
TGTGCCAGCAGCGTCAAACGCGACACTGAAGCTTTCTTT
CASSVKRDTEAFF
>-|-|TRBV5-4|TRBJ2-7
TGTGCCAGCAGCTTGCCTACAGGATACGAGCAGTACTTC
CASSLPTGYEQYF
>few|-|TRBV4-3|TRBJ1-2
TGCGCCAGCAGCCAAGAAGCCAGGGGCAGTAACTATGGCTACACCTTC
CASSQEARGSNYGYTF
>many|TRBD2|TRBV28|TRBJ2-1
TGTGCCAGCAGCCCCGTCCCTTTTAGCGGGAGATCCTACAATGAGCAGTTCTTC
CASSPVPFSGRSYNEQFF
>many|-|TRBV5-1|TRBJ2-7
TGCGCCAGCAGCTTTATGTCGGTGCGAGCAGGTTATCCTGTCGAGCAGTACTTC
CASSFMSVRAGYPVEQYF
>many|TRBD1|TRBV2|TRBJ2-7
TGTGCCAGCAAGGACAGGGGGCACGAGCAGTACTTC
CASKDRGHEQYF
>-|-|TRBV5-1|TRBJ2-7
TGCGCCAGCAGCTTAGCAGGGTACCTCTACGAGCAGTACTTC
CASSLAGYLYEQYF
>few|TRBD1|TRBV29-1|TRBJ2-4
TGCAGCGTTAGGGACAGGGGGATAGGTGACATTCAGTACTTC
CSVRDRGIGDIQYF
>-|TRBD2|TRBV5-1|TRBJ2-7
TGCGCCAGCAGCTATTCTTTGTCGGCGGGAGATTACGAGCAGTACTTC
CASSYSLSAGDYEQYF